One sample yielded the 31 T cell receptor beta chains listed below, sequenced in a study of blood T cell repertoires in COVID-19. Repertoires were generated with immunoSEQ multiplex PCR, while TCRdb's copy carries only in-frame clones and drops some. The sample lists around 620,000 clones; approximately 90% were seen once. The sample was peripheral blood. The receptors were gathered from a woman aged 18-29 years with acute or convalescent COVID-19.

The chain employs TRBV4-1 and TRBJ1-4, with D tentatively TRBD1 (5 bases). CDR1 is MGHRA and CDR2 is YSYEKL in the germline V gene. V lost 8 bases and J 6 bases, leaving 13 bases between the germline ends. This CDR3 contains 13 residues. As DNA, the CDR3 is TGCGCCAGCGCGGGGCTGGGGGATGAAAAACTGTTTTTT. This codes for CASAGLGDEKLFF.

The chain recombines TRBV2 with TRBJ2-7, with 8 bases aligning to TRBD2. This CDR3 comprises 14 residues. From germline, CDR1 is SNHLY and CDR2 FYNNEI. Trimming cost V 7 bases and J 1 base; bases outside gene matches: 6. The CDR3 DNA sequence: TGTGCCAGCATTGCGGGGGGTCTTTCCTACGAGCAGTACTTC. It encodes CASIAGGLSYEQYF. Full variable domain (outside the CDR3, taken from reference TRBV2 and TRBJ2-7): EPEVTQTPSHQVTQMGQEVILRCVPISNHLYFYWYRQILGQKVEFLVSFYNNEISEKSEIFDDQFSVERPDGSNFTLKIRSTKLEDSAMYFCASIAGGLSYEQYFGPGTRLTVT.

The chain recombines TRBV5-6 with TRBJ2-1, with D possibly TRBD1 on 6 matching bases. Trimming removed 1 base at V and 10 bases at J, with 12 bases between. CDR3 size: 13 residues. The germline V gene encodes CDR1 SGHDT and CDR2 YYEEEE. The CDR3 sequence is CASSLLQGPEQFF. The CDR3 DNA is TGTGCCAGCAGCTTGCTACAGGGACCAGAGCAGTTCTTC.

A remark on this clone: Different DNA sequences within this sample yield the same CDR3. The rearrangement uses TRBV9 and TRBJ1-2; maybe TRBD1 (6 bases). Trimming removed 0 bases at V and 5 bases at J, with 8 bases between. CDR1 is SGDLS, CDR2 YYNGEE, per germline. The CDR3 contains 13 residues. The CDR3 spells CASSVEQGYGYTF. The CDR3 nucleotides are TGTGCCAGCAGCGTAGAACAGGGATATGGCTACACCTTC.

The CDR3 DNA reads TGTGCCAGCAGTGAAGAACAGGGGATCACTGAAGCTTTCTTT. Its translation: CASSEEQGITEAFF. J is TRBJ1-1 and V is TRBV6-1, with 7 positions matching TRBD1. Germline loops: CDR1 MNHNS, CDR2 SASEGT. J gave up 4 bases and V 1 base, and 3 bases lay outside the gene matches. The CDR3 has 14 residues.

CDR3 DNA sequence: TGTGCCAGCAGCCCCTGGACAAGTTCAACTAATGAAAAACTGTTTTTT. Protein sequence: CASSPWTSSTNEKLFF. The chain recombines TRBV3-1 (or the pseudogene TRBV3-2) with TRBJ1-4, with a tentative D call TRBD1 (5 bases). The germline gives CDR1 LGHDT, CDR2 YNNKEL (reference sequence). CDR3 length equals 16 residues. Trimming removed 4 bases from V and 0 bases from J, with 12 bases in between.

The chain is built from TRBV30 and TRBJ1-2; TRBD1 matches at 10 bases. This CDR3 comprises 15 residues. V was clipped by 3 bases and J by 6 bases; unmatched bases: 10. Germline CDR1 is GTSNPN and CDR2 is SVGIG (reference sequence). In nucleotides, the CDR3 is TGTGCCTGGAGGGGCGGGCGACAGGGGGCGGATGGCTACACCTTC. It yields the protein CAWRGGRQGADGYTF.

CDR3 DNA: TGTGCCAGCAGTAGACAGGTCGTTGGCTACACCTTC. Translating it yields CASSRQVVGYTF. The V gene is TRBV6-2 or TRBV6-3, the J gene TRBJ1-2; possibly TRBD1 for D (6 bases). The V gene lost 5 bases and the J gene lost 7 bases, with 11 bases spanning the gap. The CDR3 runs to 12 residues. In germline, CDR1 is MNHEY, CDR2 SVGEGT.

The table lists this clone with a count of one. This chain uses TRBV3-1 (or the pseudogene TRBV3-2) with TRBJ2-2; the D gene is possibly TRBD2 (6 bases). Per the germline V gene, CDR1 is LGHDT and CDR2 is YNNKEL (reference sequence). V lost 7 bases to trimming and J lost 9 bases, with 12 bases between them. The CDR3 contains 12 residues. The CDR3 loop is CASIREHRELFF. CDR3 DNA: TGTGCCAGCATTCGGGAGCATCGGGAGCTGTTTTTT.

The CDR3 coding sequence is TGTGCCAGCAGCCAACTCCCCCCCGGAAACACCATATATTTT. As protein: CASSQLPPGNTIYF. The chain links TRBV14 to TRBJ1-3, with D unresolved. CDR3 length equals 14 residues. CDR1 is SGHDN, CDR2 FVKESK, per germline. The V and J ends lost 2 bases and 4 bases respectively, with 9 bases between them.

The chain couples TRBV5-5 to TRBJ1-5; 7 bases are shared with TRBD1. This CDR3 region has 15 residues. CDR1 is SGHKS, CDR2 YYEKEE, per germline (reference sequence). J lost 4 bases, V lost 4 bases, and 8 bases had no gene match. The CDR3: CASSRGTALNQPQHF. The CDR3 coding sequence is TGTGCCAGCAGCCGTGGGACAGCCTTAAATCAGCCCCAGCATTTT.

The chain has TRBV5-8 and TRBJ1-2, with TRBD1 matching 8 bases. CDR3 size: 14 residues. Germline V gene lookup returns CDR1 SGHTS and CDR2 YDEGEE. The junction had 12 bases not matched to a gene; V was cut back by 7 bases and J by 7 bases. The CDR3 is CASPSRTGSGGYTF. CDR3 sequence (DNA): TGTGCCAGCCCTTCCCGGACAGGGTCGGGTGGCTACACCTTC.

The V gene is TRBV7-7, the J gene TRBJ2-5; 9 bases align to TRBD1. Germline CDR1 reads SSHAT; CDR2 reads FNYEAQ (reference sequence). This CDR3 has 17 residues. The trim removed 1 base at V and 4 bases at J, leaving 10 bases unmatched. This CDR3 reads CASSLGKAQGAGETQYF. CDR3 DNA sequence: TGTGCCAGCAGCTTAGGGAAGGCACAGGGGGCCGGAGAGACCCAGTACTTC.

The chain recombines TRBV7-2 with TRBJ2-6; D gene ambiguous. Trimming pared 2 bases from V and 0 bases from J, leaving 11 bases between. This CDR3 region has 17 residues. Germline CDR1 SGHTA, CDR2 FQGNSA. CDR3 loop: CASSLKSVASGANVLTF. In DNA form, the CDR3 reads TGTGCCAGCAGCTTAAAGTCGGTAGCCTCTGGGGCCAACGTCCTGACTTTC.

The chain couples TRBV10-1 to TRBJ2-7, with TRBD1 identical over 7 bases. The CDR3 is made up of 16 amino acids. Germline trimming cut 5 bases from V and 6 bases from J; bases unmatched to any gene: 16. CDR1 is WNHNN, CDR2 SYGVQD, per germline (reference sequence). The CDR3 spells CASSSLAVRGRSEQYF. The CDR3 coding sequence is TGCGCCAGCAGTTCCCTAGCTGTGAGGGGGCGAAGCGAGCAGTACTTC.

The chain links TRBV29-1 to TRBJ1-1, with a tentative D call TRBD1 (6 bases). The CDR3 runs to 13 residues. V shed 7 bases and J shed 2 bases, with 14 bases lying between them. Germline V gene data show CDR1 as SQVTM and CDR2 as ANQGSEA. The CDR3 DNA follows: TGCAGCGCATACGGGACACCAAACACTGAAGCTTTCTTT. This encodes CSAYGTPNTEAFF. The full variable domain, its missing parts supplied by reference TRBV29-1 and TRBJ1-1, is SAVISQKPSRDICQRGTSLTIQCQVDSQVTMMFWYRQQPGQSLTLIATANQGSEATYESGFVIDKFPISRPNLTFSTLTVSNMSPEDSSIYLCSAYGTPNTEAFFGQGTRLTVV.

The genes are TRBV7-6 and TRBJ1-4; maybe TRBD1 (6 bases). Germline V CDR1 and CDR2: SGHVS, FNYEAQ. V was trimmed by 5 bases and J by 6 bases, leaving 16 bases between them. The CDR3 totals 15 residues. CDR3 amino acids: CASSPWGGQDEKLFF. The CDR3 bases are TGTGCCAGCAGCCCCTGGGGGGGGCAAGATGAAAAACTGTTTTTT. Full variable domain (outside the CDR3, taken from reference TRBV7-6 and TRBJ1-4): GAGVSQSPRYKVTKRGQDVALRCDPISGHVSLYWYRQALGQGPEFLTYFNYEAQQDKSGLPNDRFSAERPEGSISTLTIQRTEQRDSAMYRCASSPWGGQDEKLFFGSGTQLSVL.

The genes are TRBV7-2 and TRBJ1-2; the D is unclear. Trimming stripped 5 bases from V and 4 bases from J, with 8 bases between. This CDR3 has 12 amino acids. The germline gives CDR1 SGHTA, CDR2 FQGNSA. For the CDR3, the DNA is TGTGCCAGCAGCGCGGGGATCTATGGCTACACCTTC. It yields the protein CASSAGIYGYTF. Using reference TRBV7-2 and TRBJ1-2 for the parts outside the CDR3, the full variable domain is GAGVSQSPSNKVTEKGKDVELRCDPISGHTALYWYRQSLGQGLEFLIYFQGNSAPDKSGLPSDRFSAERTGGSVSTLTIQRTQQEDSAVYLCASSAGIYGYTFGSGTRLTVV.

The chain joins TRBV29-1 to TRBJ2-1; 7 nucleotides match TRBD2. Germline CDR1 is SQVTM and CDR2 is ANQGSEA. This CDR3 has 15 residues. V dropped 4 bases and J dropped 5; count of bases not matched to a gene: 11. This CDR3 reads CSVGRGISPDNEQFF. The CDR3 bases are TGCAGCGTTGGGCGGGGGATCTCCCCAGACAATGAGCAGTTCTTC.

V is TRBV3-1 (or the pseudogene TRBV3-2) and J is TRBJ2-7; 14 nucleotides align to TRBD2. Germline CDR1 reads LGHDT; CDR2 reads YNNKEL (reference sequence). The CDR3 loop spans 20 amino acids. V was pared by 5 bases and J by 2 bases, with 17 bases of the junction left unmatched. The CDR3 region is CASSAPGTSGGPLSTYEQYF. The CDR3 DNA is TGTGCCAGCAGCGCGCCCGGGACTAGCGGGGGCCCCTTATCTACCTACGAGCAGTACTTC.

V gene TRBV11-3 combines with J gene TRBJ2-1, with 11 bases that match TRBD2. After removal of 4 bases from V and 6 bases from J, the junction contained 11 bases not matched to a gene. This CDR3 is 17 amino acids long. Germline V gene lookup returns CDR1 SGHNT and CDR2 YENEEA. The CDR3 spells CASSSGIGTSGLNEQFF. CDR3 sequence (DNA): TGTGCCAGCAGCTCGGGAATAGGGACTAGCGGTCTCAATGAGCAGTTCTTC.

Comment on this clone: This same CDR3 is encoded by further DNA sequences in the sample. The gene calls are TRBV2 and TRBJ2-5; 10 bases fit TRBD2. CDR1 SNHLY and CDR2 FYNNEI come from the germline V gene. This CDR3 has 15 amino acids. V lost 3 bases and J lost 1; bases outside the gene matches: 2. Here the CDR3 reads CASSEVAGGQETQYF. The DNA for the CDR3 is TGTGCCAGCAGTGAGGTAGCGGGGGGCCAAGAGACCCAGTACTTC.

This clone has a single count. The CDR3 DNA follows: TGTGCCAGCAGCTCGATGGGACAGGCCTGGGGTTCACCCCTCCACTTT. The encoded protein is CASSSMGQAWGSPLHF. The V and J genes are TRBV7-2 and TRBJ1-6, with TRBD1 matching 8 bases. The V and J ends lost 4 bases and 9 bases, in that order; junction bases with no gene match: 11. The CDR3 is made up of 16 amino acids. CDR1 SGHTA and CDR2 FQGNSA come from the germline V gene.

The chain is built from TRBV4-1 and TRBJ1-2; 10 nucleotides align to TRBD1. The CDR3 is made up of 13 amino acids. V dropped 6 bases and J dropped 3; count of bases not matched to a gene: 1. Germline values: CDR1 MGHRA, CDR2 YSYEKL. The CDR3 region has the DNA TGCGCCAGCAGAGGGACAGGGGACTATGGCTACACCTTC. It is translated as CASRGTGDYGYTF.

This sequence joins TRBV18 and TRBJ1-6, with 9 bases identical to TRBD1. The CDR3 extends over 15 amino acids. J was trimmed by 5 bases and V by 3 bases; bases with no gene match: 2. Germline CDR1 and CDR2: KGHSH and LQKENI. The CDR3 spells CASSPWTGDNSPLHF. The CDR3 DNA reads TGTGCCAGCTCACCTTGGACAGGGGATAATTCACCCCTCCACTTT.

On this clone itself: The junction does not match germline at one end; this may be a read error. The V and J genes are TRBV30 and TRBJ1-2; weak D call: TRBD1 (6 bases). Looked up from germline, CDR1 is GTSNPN and CDR2 is SVGIG (reference sequence). The CDR3 extends over 15 amino acids. The CDR3 coding sequence is TGTGCCTGGACTTCTAAGGGAGGGGGGAACTCTGGCTACACCTTC. The encoded protein is CAWTSKGGGNSGYTF.

V and J are TRBV7-2 and TRBJ1-1, with D perhaps matching TRBD1 (5 bases). V lost 6 bases to trimming and J lost 5 bases, with 13 bases between them. This CDR3 region has 13 residues. The germline CDR1 and CDR2 sequences are SGHTA and FQGNSA. DNA for the CDR3: TGTGCCAGCAGTCACCGCCAGGGTACTGAAGCTTTCTTT. Its translation is CASSHRQGTEAFF.

This clone is a singleton in its sample. This chain connects TRBV6-6 to TRBJ1-2, with TRBD1 as a possible D gene (5 bases). The germline gives CDR1 MNHNY, CDR2 SVGAGI (reference sequence). The V end lost 2 bases, the J end lost 7 bases, and 20 bases lay between the germline ends. There are 16 residues in the CDR3. CDR3 sequence reads: CASSYEPWGGEGGYTF. Here the CDR3 DNA reads TGTGCCAGCAGTTACGAGCCTTGGGGGGGAGAAGGTGGCTACACCTTC.

This chain uses TRBV7-3 with TRBJ2-3, with TRBD2 matching over 10 bases. The germline V gene has CDR1 SGHTA and CDR2 FQGTGA. Trimming took 5 bases from V and 0 from J; bases not matched to a gene: 5. This CDR3 is 16 amino acids long. The DNA for the CDR3 is TGTGCCAGCAGCCCGAGGACTAGCGGCAGCACAGATACGCAGTATTTT. Translating it yields CASSPRTSGSTDTQYF.

The genes are TRBV7-9 and TRBJ1-2, with D perhaps matching TRBD1 (5 bases). With 2 bases removed from V and 3 bases from J, the gap between germline ends came to 7 bases. CDR1 and CDR2 (germline): SEHNR, FQNEAQ (reference sequence). This CDR3 has 13 amino acids. CDR3 sequence: CASSLSGDYGYTF. The CDR3 bases are TGTGCCAGCAGCTTATCGGGGGACTATGGCTACACCTTC.

V usage is TRBV5-1 and J usage is TRBJ2-1; 10 positions match TRBD2. The length of the CDR3 is 15 residues. V lost 7 bases and J lost 3; bases outside the gene matches: 7. Germline V gene data show CDR1 as SGHRS and CDR2 as YFSETQ. The CDR3 DNA reads TGCGCCAGCTTCGACCCTAGCGGGGGCTACAATGAGCAGTTCTTC. This translates into CASFDPSGGYNEQFF.